This T cell receptor beta chain was captured by sequencing in a study of blood T cell repertoires in COVID-19. Overall study: Spain, Italy and the United States supplied samples that represented acute and convalescent COVID-19. T cells, B-cell-depleted T cells, or PBMCs provided the cDNA or gDNA that served as material.

The sample holds a few counts of this clone. Repertoires were generated with immunoSEQ multiplex PCR, while TCRdb's copy carries only in-frame clones and drops some. The sample yields about 69,000 clones, about four fifths seen once. The receptor was isolated from a woman older than 75 with acute or convalescent COVID-19. Sequencing was carried out using peripheral blood.

CDR3 amino acids: CASSLGGTVQETQYF. The CDR3 region has the DNA TGCGCCAGCAGCTTGGGGGGGACAGTTCAAGAGACCCAGTACTTC. V gene TRBV5-1 combines with J gene TRBJ2-5; 7 nucleotides match TRBD1. The V segment lost 0 bases and the J segment 2 bases; nucleotides outside the gene matches: 4. The length of the CDR3 is 15 residues. Looked up from germline, CDR1 is SGHRS and CDR2 is YFSETQ.